A single sample gave rise to the 22 T cell receptor beta chains below, sequenced in a study of blood T cell repertoires in COVID-19. This table comes from immunoSEQ multiplex PCR, and its TCRdb copy is limited to in-frame clones, with some not included. The sample holds about 430,000 clones, roughly 84% seen once. The sample comprised PBMCs or T cells enriched from blood (not recorded which). These receptors were collected from a woman between 18 and 30 years old who had been exposed to COVID-19.

This clone was found a few times. The chain has TRBV7-6 and TRBJ2-2; maybe TRBD1 (6 bases). Trimming left V 0 bases short and J 2 bases short, with 7 bases between. CDR1 is SGHVS and CDR2 is FNYEAQ in the germline V gene. The CDR3 is made up of 15 amino acids. The CDR3 nucleotides read TGTGCCAGCAGCTTAGCGGGGGCCAACACCGGGGAGCTGTTTTTT. This gives the protein CASSLAGANTGELFF.

The chain uses TRBV4-1 and TRBJ2-1; weak D call: TRBD2 (6 bases). Germline CDR1 MGHRA, CDR2 YSYEKL. The CDR3 is 14 amino acids. V lost 5 bases and J lost 4, with 12 bases in between. CDR3 sequence reads: CASSGDSWYNEQFF. CDR3 bases: TGCGCCAGCAGCGGGGACTCGTGGTACAATGAGCAGTTCTTC.

The chain carries TRBV28 and TRBJ2-5; D might be TRBD2 (6 bases). V gave up 6 bases and J gave up 5 bases, with 13 bases separating them. This CDR3 contains 13 residues. The germline V gene has CDR1 MDHEN and CDR2 SYDVKM. DNA of the CDR3: TGTGCCAGCAGCCTTGCAGGGAGGGAGACCCAGTACTTC. This sequence encodes CASSLAGRETQYF.

J is TRBJ1-2 and V is TRBV28, with 7 nucleotides matching TRBD1. CDR1 MDHEN and CDR2 SYDVKM come from the germline V gene. The CDR3 length is 13 residues. Trimming cost V 6 bases and J 6 bases; bases outside gene matches: 7. In DNA, the CDR3 is TGTGCCAGCAGCTCGGGACAGCTCCATGGCTACACCTTC. It specifies CASSSGQLHGYTF.

This chain links TRBV3-1 (or the pseudogene TRBV3-2) with TRBJ2-1, with 9 bases identical to TRBD2. Germline CDR1 and CDR2: LGHDT and YNNKEL (reference sequence). The CDR3 sequence is 15 residues long. With V trimmed by 1 base and J by 7 bases, 5 bases remained unmatched. This CDR3 is CASSQGGRARNEQFF. The CDR3 bases are TGTGCCAGCAGCCAAGGCGGGAGGGCCAGGAATGAGCAGTTCTTC.

This chain uses TRBV18 with TRBJ2-7; 7 bases map to TRBD1. The germline V gene has CDR1 KGHSH and CDR2 LQKENI. V lost 4 bases to trimming and J lost 1 base; unmatched junction nucleotides: 7. This CDR3 is built from 15 residues. This CDR3 reads CASSQGQLVSYEQYF. The DNA of the CDR3 is TGTGCCAGCTCACAGGGACAGCTAGTATCCTACGAGCAGTACTTC. Variable domain in full (rest from reference TRBV18 and TRBJ2-7): NAGVMQNPRHLVRRRGQEARLRCSPMKGHSHVYWYRQLPEEGLKFMVYLQKENIIDESGMPKERFSAEFPKEGPSILRIQQVVRGDSAAYFCASSQGQLVSYEQYFGPGTRLTVT.

V gene TRBV4-1 combines with J gene TRBJ2-7, with a tentative D call TRBD1 (6 bases). CDR1 MGHRA and CDR2 YSYEKL come from the germline V gene. Trimming removed 5 bases from V and 0 bases from J, with 14 bases in between. CDR3 length: 15 residues. The CDR3 nucleotides are TGCGCCAGCAGCTTACAGACAGGAAGCTCCTACGAGCAGTACTTC. This encodes CASSLQTGSSYEQYF.

The chain links TRBV7-9 to TRBJ2-7, with D maybe TRBD2 (6 bases). V was trimmed by 5 bases and J by 0 bases, leaving 20 bases between them. CDR1 and CDR2 (germline): SEHNR, FQNEAQ (reference sequence). The CDR3 is made up of 17 amino acids. CDR3 residues: CASSHRDGGKGSYEQYF. DNA of the CDR3: TGTGCCAGCAGCCATCGGGACGGGGGAAAGGGCTCCTACGAGCAGTACTTC.

The chain joins TRBV10-1 to TRBJ2-7; a weak D match, TRBD2 (5 bases). The germline V gene has CDR1 WNHNN and CDR2 SYGVQD (reference sequence). Trimming pared 8 bases from V and 3 bases from J, leaving 17 bases between. CDR3 size: 14 residues. The CDR3 loop is CASARDAGNYEQYF. CDR3 nucleotides: TGCGCCAGCGCCCGCGACGCCGGGAACTACGAGCAGTACTTC.

The rearrangement links TRBV28 to TRBJ1-1; 8 nucleotides agree with TRBD1. CDR1 and CDR2 from the germline V gene are MDHEN and SYDVKM. The CDR3 is made up of 13 amino acids. With 3 bases clipped from V and 10 bases from J, the junction kept 7 bases outside the gene matches. The CDR3 DNA is TGTGCCAGCAGTTTTCTCGGGACAGGATCAGCTTTCTTT. Protein: CASSFLGTGSAFF.

Here the CDR3 DNA reads TGTGCCAGCAGCTTAGTACAGGGGGCGGATGAGCATTTT. Encoded protein: CASSLVQGADEHF. The J gene is TRBJ1-5, the V gene TRBV7-2, with 9 bases fitting TRBD1. Losses at the gene ends were 1 base for V and 14 bases for J; bases not matched to a gene: 6. The V gene's germline CDR1 is SGHTA and CDR2 FQGNSA. CDR3 length: 13 amino acids.

CDR3 region: CASSVVGGVNEQFF. Written as DNA, the CDR3 is TGTGCCAGCAGCGTAGTTGGCGGGGTAAATGAGCAGTTCTTC. The rearrangement uses TRBV9 and TRBJ2-1; tentative D call: TRBD2 (6 bases). There are 14 residues in the CDR3. The V and J ends lost 0 bases and 7 bases respectively, with 11 bases between them. The germline gives CDR1 SGDLS, CDR2 YYNGEE. The variable domain in full, with the rest retrieved from reference TRBV9 and TRBJ2-1, is DSGVTQTPKHLITATGQRVTLRCSPRSGDLSVYWYQQSLDQGLQFLIQYYNGEERAKGNILERFSAQQFPDLHSELNLSSLELGDSALYFCASSVVGGVNEQFFGPGTRLTVL.

J is TRBJ2-2 and V is TRBV24-1; D perhaps matches TRBD2 (5 bases). In germline, CDR1 is KGHDR, CDR2 SFDVKD. The V end was cut by 8 bases, the J end by 5 bases, with 11 bases between. CDR3 length equals 13 residues. CDR3 DNA: TGTGCCACCAACGACTATGTTACCGGGGAGCTGTTTTTT. It yields the protein CATNDYVTGELFF.

The chain has TRBV7-9 and TRBJ2-1; D perhaps matches TRBD2 (7 bases). This CDR3 has 15 amino acids. Trimming took off 2 bases at V and 2 bases at J, with 10 bases between the two ends. The germline V gene encodes CDR1 SEHNR and CDR2 FQNEAQ (reference sequence). CDR3 residues: CASSLRRGPYNEQFF. In nucleotides, the CDR3 is TGTGCCAGCAGCTTAAGGCGGGGGCCCTACAATGAGCAGTTCTTC.

V is TRBV5-1 and J is TRBJ2-3, with 10 bases lining up with TRBD2. J was trimmed by 5 bases and V by 3 bases; bases with no gene match: 9. Germline CDR1 reads SGHRS; CDR2 reads YFSETQ. The CDR3 is 16 residues long. The CDR3 region has the DNA TGCGCCAGCAGCTCTCCTAGCGGGAGTAGTGGAGATACGCAGTATTTT. This encodes CASSSPSGSSGDTQYF.

V usage is TRBV27 and J usage is TRBJ2-7, with D perhaps TRBD1 (6 bases). The V gene's germline CDR1 is MNHEY and CDR2 SMNVEV (reference sequence). V lost 1 base, J lost 2 bases, and 9 bases lay in between. This CDR3 spans 14 amino acids. CDR3 nucleotides: TGTGCCAGCAGTTTATTACAGGGCCCCTACGAGCAGTACTTC. Encoded protein: CASSLLQGPYEQYF.

The rearrangement uses TRBV6-5 and TRBJ1-6; D is uncertain. The germline gives CDR1 MNHEY, CDR2 SVGAGI. The CDR3 loop spans 13 amino acids. Trimming removed 0 bases at V and 7 bases at J, with 4 bases between. The CDR3 region has the DNA TGTGCCAGCAGTTACTCCCCGAATTCACCCCTCCACTTT. It yields the protein CASSYSPNSPLHF.

V usage is TRBV27 and J usage is TRBJ2-7; 11 bases fit TRBD2. This CDR3 contains 14 residues. CDR1 is MNHEY and CDR2 is SMNVEV in the germline V gene (reference sequence). V lost 4 bases to trimming and J lost 4 bases; unmatched junction nucleotides: 3. The CDR3 loop reads CASSSLAGAYEQYF. The CDR3 DNA sequence: TGTGCCAGCAGTTCACTAGCGGGAGCGTACGAGCAGTACTTC.

The genes are TRBV18 and TRBJ2-1; tentative D call: TRBD2 (7 bases). Trimming took 3 bases from V and 6 from J, leaving 15 bases between them. CDR1 and CDR2 from the germline V gene are KGHSH and LQKENI. The CDR3 extends over 15 amino acids. CDR3 loop: CASSPRGGAVNEQFF. In DNA, the CDR3 is TGTGCCAGCTCACCGCGAGGGGGGGCGGTCAATGAGCAGTTCTTC.

The gene calls are TRBV23-1 and TRBJ1-5; 7 bases line up with TRBD1. TRBV23-1 is an ORF, and what it does is uncertain. V was clipped by 4 bases and J by 1 base; unmatched bases: 16. The CDR3 sequence is 19 residues long. The CDR3 DNA is TGCGCCAGCAGTCTCCTCCGGGACAGCAAAAAGCGGAGCAATCAGCCCCAGCATTTT. It is translated as CASSLLRDSKKRSNQPQHF.

The V gene is TRBV12-3 or TRBV12-4, the J gene TRBJ1-5, with a tentative D call TRBD1 (6 bases). The CDR3 is 13 amino acids. Trimming took 6 bases from V and 6 from J, leaving 12 bases between them. The CDR3 DNA is TGTGCCAGCAGCCGGACAGTTGGTCAGCCCCAGCATTTT. Its translation: CASSRTVGQPQHF.

The chain links TRBV11-2 to TRBJ1-1, with 7 bases identical to TRBD1. The CDR3 is made up of 14 amino acids. CDR1 and CDR2 (germline): SGHAT, FQNNGV. Unmatched junction bases numbered 3, after V lost 3 bases and J lost 2 bases. The CDR3 nucleotides are TGTGCCAGCAGCTTGACAGGGCTAAACACTGAAGCTTTCTTT. The encoded protein is CASSLTGLNTEAFF.